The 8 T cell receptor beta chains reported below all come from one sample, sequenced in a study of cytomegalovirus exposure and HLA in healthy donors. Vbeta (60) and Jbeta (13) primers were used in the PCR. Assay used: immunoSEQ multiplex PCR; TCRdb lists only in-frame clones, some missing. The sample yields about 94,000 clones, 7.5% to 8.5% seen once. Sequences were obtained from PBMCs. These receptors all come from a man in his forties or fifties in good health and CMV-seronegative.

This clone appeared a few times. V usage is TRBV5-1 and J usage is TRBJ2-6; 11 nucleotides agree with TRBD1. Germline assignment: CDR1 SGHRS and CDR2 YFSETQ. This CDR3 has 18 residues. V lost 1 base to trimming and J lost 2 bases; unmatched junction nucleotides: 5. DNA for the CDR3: TGCGCCAGCAGCTTGAGGGGACAGGGGGTAACTGGGGCCAACGTCCTGACTTTC. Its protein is CASSLRGQGVTGANVLTF.

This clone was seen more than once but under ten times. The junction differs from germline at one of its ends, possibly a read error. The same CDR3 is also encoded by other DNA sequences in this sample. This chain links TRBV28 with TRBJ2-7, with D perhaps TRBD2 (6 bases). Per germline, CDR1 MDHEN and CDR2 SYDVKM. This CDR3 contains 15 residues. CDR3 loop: CASSLLGGDLYEQYF. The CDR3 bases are TGTGCCAGCAGCCTTCTCGGGGGAGACCTATACGAGCAGTACTTT.

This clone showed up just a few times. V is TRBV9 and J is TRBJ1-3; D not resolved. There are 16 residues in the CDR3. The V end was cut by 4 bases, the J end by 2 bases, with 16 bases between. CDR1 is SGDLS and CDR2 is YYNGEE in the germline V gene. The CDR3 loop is CASSSVGSWAGNTIYF. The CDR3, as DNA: TGTGCCAGCAGCTCCGTGGGGAGTTGGGCTGGAAACACCATATATTTT.

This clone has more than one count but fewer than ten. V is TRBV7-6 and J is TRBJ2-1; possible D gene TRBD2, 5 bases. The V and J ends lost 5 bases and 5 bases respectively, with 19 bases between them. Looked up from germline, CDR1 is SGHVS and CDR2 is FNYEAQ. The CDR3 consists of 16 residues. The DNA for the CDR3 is TGTGCCAGCAGCCAATACGGCGAAACCGGGAACAATGAGCAGTTCTTC. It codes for CASSQYGETGNNEQFF.

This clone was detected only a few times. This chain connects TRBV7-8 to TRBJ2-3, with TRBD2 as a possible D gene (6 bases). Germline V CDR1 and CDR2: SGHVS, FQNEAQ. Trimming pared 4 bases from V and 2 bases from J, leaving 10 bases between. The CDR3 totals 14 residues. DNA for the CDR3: TGTGCCAGCAGCTCCGTAGCGGTCACAGATACGCAGTATTTT. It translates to CASSSVAVTDTQYF.

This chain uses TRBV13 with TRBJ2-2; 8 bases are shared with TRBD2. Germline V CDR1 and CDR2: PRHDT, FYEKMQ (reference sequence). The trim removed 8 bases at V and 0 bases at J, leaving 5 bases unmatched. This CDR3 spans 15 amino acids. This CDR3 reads CASAVAGTNTGELFF. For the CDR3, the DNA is TGTGCCAGCGCAGTAGCGGGGACGAACACCGGGGAGCTGTTTTTT.

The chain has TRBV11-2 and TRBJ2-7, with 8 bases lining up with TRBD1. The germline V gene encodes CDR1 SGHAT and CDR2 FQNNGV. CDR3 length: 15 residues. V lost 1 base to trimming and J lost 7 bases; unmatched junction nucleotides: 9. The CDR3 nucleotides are TGTGCCAGCAGCTTAGGGGCAGGGGGCCGTCGGGAGCAGTACTTC. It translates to CASSLGAGGRREQYF. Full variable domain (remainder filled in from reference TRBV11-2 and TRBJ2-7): EAGVAQSPRYKIIEKRQSVAFWCNPISGHATLYWYQQILGQGPKLLIQFQNNGVVDDSQLPKDRFSAERLKGVDSTLKIQPAKLEDSAVYLCASSLGAGGRREQYFGPGTRLTVT.

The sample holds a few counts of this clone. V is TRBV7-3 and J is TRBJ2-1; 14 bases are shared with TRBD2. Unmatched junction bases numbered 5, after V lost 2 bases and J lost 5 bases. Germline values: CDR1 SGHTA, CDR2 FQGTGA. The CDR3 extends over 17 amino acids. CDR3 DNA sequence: TGTGCCAGCAGCTTAGCCCAGGGACTAGCGGGAGACAATGAGCAGTTCTTC. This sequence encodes CASSLAQGLAGDNEQFF.